The TCR beta chain under discussion was sequenced for a study of tumor and adjacent non-tumor tissue in lung cancer. The CDR3 length is 15 residues. Germline-derived CDR1 and CDR2 are MNHNY and SVGAGI (reference sequence). V lost 6 bases to trimming and J lost 3 bases; unmatched junction nucleotides: 11. TCRbeta libraries were built with three rounds of nested PCR, modified from ARM-PCR. TCRdb reprocessed the multiplex PCR reads via MiXCR and lists one record per CDR3 protein. The profile shows about 90,000 distinct CDR3 sequences, 61% of them singletons. Study-wide results and limits: TCR diversity was significantly greater in tumor than normal lung tissue. Top 100 clones took a larger repertoire share in normal lung.

Comment on this clonotype: Its target is unknown.

The template was RNA from unsorted bulk tissue. Sequenced material: lung tumor tissue. The chain couples TRBV6-6 to TRBJ2-7; 7 bases align to TRBD2. The clonotype comes from an older man with non-small cell lung cancer. The CDR3 region is CASRRVEAGSYEQYF. For the CDR3, the DNA is TGTGCCAGCAGGCGCGTCGAAGCGGGAAGCTACGAGCAGTACTTC.